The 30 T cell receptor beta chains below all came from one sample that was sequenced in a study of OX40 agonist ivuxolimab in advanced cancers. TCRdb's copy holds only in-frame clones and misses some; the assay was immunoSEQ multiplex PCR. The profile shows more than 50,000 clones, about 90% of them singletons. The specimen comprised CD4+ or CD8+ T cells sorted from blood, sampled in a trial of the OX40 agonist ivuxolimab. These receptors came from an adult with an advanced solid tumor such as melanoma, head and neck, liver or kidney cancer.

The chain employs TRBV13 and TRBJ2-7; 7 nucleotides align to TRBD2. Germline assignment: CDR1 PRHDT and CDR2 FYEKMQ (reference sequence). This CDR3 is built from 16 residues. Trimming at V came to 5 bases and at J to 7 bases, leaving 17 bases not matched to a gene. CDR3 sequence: CASSPAGEGDEAEQYF. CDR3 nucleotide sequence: TGTGCCAGCAGCCCTGCCGGGGAGGGCGACGAAGCTGAGCAGTACTTC.

The CDR3 DNA follows: TGTGCCAGCAGTGGGGACGCCATAAAAGCTTTCTTT. Residues: CASSGDAIKAFF. The rearrangement joins TRBV7-9 to TRBJ1-1, with a tentative D call TRBD1 (5 bases). Trimming cost V 6 bases and J 9 bases, with 14 bases left between them. The CDR3 is made up of 12 amino acids. The germline CDR1 and CDR2 sequences are SEHNR and FQNEAQ (reference sequence).

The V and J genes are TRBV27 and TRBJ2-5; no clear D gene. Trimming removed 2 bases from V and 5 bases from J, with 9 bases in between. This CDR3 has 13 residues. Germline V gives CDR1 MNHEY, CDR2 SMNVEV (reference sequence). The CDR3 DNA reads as TGTGCCAGCAGTTTAGGGCAGAGGGAGACCCAGTACTTC. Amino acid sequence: CASSLGQRETQYF.

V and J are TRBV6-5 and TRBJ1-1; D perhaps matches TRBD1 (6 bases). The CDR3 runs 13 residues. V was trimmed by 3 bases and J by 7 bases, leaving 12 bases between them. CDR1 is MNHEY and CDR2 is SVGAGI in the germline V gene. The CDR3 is CASSYNEDSEAFF. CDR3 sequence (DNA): TGTGCCAGCAGTTATAACGAGGACAGTGAAGCTTTCTTT.

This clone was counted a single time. This chain's CDR3 is CASSIGQFLGNTEAFF. In nucleotides, the CDR3 is TGTGCCAGTAGTATAGGACAGTTCCTAGGGAACACTGAAGCTTTCTTT. V gene TRBV19 combines with J gene TRBJ1-1, with D maybe TRBD1 (5 bases). Germline loops: CDR1 LNHDA, CDR2 SQIVND (reference sequence). Deletions cut 1 base from V and 1 base from J, with 13 bases between. This CDR3 is built from 16 residues.

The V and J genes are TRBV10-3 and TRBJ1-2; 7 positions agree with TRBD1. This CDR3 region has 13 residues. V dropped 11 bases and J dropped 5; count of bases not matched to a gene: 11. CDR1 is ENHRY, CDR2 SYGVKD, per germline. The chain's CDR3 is CAAGTVVPYGYTF. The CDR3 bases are TGTGCCGCTGGGACAGTCGTCCCTTATGGCTACACCTTC.

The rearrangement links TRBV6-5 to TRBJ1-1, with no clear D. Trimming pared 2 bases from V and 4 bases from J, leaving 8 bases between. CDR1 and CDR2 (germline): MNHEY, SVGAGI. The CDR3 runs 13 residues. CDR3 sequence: CASSYMEGTEAFF. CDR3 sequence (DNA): TGTGCCAGCAGTTACATGGAGGGCACTGAAGCTTTCTTT.

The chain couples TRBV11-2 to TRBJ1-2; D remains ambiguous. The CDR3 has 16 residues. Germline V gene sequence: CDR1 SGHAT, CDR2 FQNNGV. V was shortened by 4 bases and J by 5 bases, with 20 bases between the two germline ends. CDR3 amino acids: CASSSGFYPRGYGYTF. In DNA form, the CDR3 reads TGTGCCAGCAGCTCCGGGTTCTACCCAAGAGGATATGGCTACACCTTC.

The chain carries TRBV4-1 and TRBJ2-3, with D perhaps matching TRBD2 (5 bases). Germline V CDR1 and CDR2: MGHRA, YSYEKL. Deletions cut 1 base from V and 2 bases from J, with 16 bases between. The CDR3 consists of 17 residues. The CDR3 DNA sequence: TGCGCCAGCAGCCAAGTAAGGACGGCGGGCTACACAGATACGCAGTATTTT. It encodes CASSQVRTAGYTDTQYF.

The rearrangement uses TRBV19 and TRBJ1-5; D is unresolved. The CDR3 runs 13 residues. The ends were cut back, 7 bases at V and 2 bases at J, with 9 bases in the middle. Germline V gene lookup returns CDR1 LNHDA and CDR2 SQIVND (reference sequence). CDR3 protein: CASTWERNQPQHF. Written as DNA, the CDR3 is TGTGCCAGTACCTGGGAGCGCAATCAGCCCCAGCATTTT.

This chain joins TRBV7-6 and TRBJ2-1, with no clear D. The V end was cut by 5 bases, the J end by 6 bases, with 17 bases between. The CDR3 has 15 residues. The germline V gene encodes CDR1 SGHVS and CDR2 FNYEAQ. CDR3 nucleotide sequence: TGTGCCAGCAGCCTTCTAACGTCCACCCCCAATGAGCAGTTCTTC. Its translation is CASSLLTSTPNEQFF.

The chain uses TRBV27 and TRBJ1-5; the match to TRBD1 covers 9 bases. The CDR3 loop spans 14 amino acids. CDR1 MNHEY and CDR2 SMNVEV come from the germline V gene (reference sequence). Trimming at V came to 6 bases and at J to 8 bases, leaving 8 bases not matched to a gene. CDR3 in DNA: TGTGCCAGCAGATACAGGGGGCTGTTCGAGCCCCAGCATTTT. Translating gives CASRYRGLFEPQHF.

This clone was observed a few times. The CDR3 loop is CTGLETEAFF. CDR3 DNA sequence: TGCACCGGACTCGAGACTGAAGCTTTCTTT. V gene TRBV20-1 combines with J gene TRBJ1-1; D unresolved. CDR1 is DFQATT and CDR2 is SNEGSKA in the germline V gene (reference sequence). There are 10 residues in the CDR3.

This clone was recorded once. The CDR3 sequence: CASSPSGTGPSYEQYF. CDR3 coding DNA: TGTGCCAGCAGTCCCTCCGGGACAGGGCCCTCCTACGAGCAGTACTTC. The rearrangement uses TRBV5-6 and TRBJ2-7; 9 nucleotides align to TRBD1. The CDR3 covers 16 residues. CDR1 is SGHDT and CDR2 is YYEEEE in the germline V gene. Trimming removed 5 bases from V and 0 bases from J; junction bases left unmatched: 9. Drawing the rest from reference TRBV5-6 and TRBJ2-7, the complete variable domain is DAGVTQSPTHLIKTRGQQVTLRCSPKSGHDTVSWYQQALGQGPQFIFQYYEEEERQRGNFPDRFSGHQFPNYSSELNVNALLLGDSALYLCASSPSGTGPSYEQYFGPGTRLTVT.

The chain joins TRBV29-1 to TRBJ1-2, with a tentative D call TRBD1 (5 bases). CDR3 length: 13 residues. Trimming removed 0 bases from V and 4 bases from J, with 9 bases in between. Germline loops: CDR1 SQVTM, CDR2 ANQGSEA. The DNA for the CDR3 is TGCAGCGTTGAAGAAGAGGGGTTCTATGGCTACACCTTC. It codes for CSVEEEGFYGYTF.

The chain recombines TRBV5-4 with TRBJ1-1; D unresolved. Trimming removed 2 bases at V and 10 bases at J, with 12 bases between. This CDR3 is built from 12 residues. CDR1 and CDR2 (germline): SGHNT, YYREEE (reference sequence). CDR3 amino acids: CASSFGGFGAFF. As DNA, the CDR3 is TGTGCCAGCAGCTTTGGTGGGTTTGGAGCTTTCTTT.

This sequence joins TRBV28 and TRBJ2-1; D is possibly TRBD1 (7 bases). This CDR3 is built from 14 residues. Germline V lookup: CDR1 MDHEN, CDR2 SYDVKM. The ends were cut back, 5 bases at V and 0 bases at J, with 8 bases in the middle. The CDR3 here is CASSQGGSYNEQFF. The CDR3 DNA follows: TGTGCCAGCAGTCAGGGGGGCTCCTACAATGAGCAGTTCTTC.

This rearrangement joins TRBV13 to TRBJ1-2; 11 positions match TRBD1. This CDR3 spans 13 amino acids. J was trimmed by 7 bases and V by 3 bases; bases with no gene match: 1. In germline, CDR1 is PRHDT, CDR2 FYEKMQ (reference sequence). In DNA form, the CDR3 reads TGTGCCAGCAGCTTTGGGACAGGGGGTGGCTACACCTTC. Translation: CASSFGTGGGYTF. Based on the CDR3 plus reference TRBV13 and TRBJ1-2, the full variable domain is AAGVIQSPRHLIKEKRETATLKCYPIPRHDTVYWYQQGPGQDPQFLISFYEKMQSDKGSIPDRFSAQQFSDYHSELNMSSLELGDSALYFCASSFGTGGGYTFGSGTRLTVV.

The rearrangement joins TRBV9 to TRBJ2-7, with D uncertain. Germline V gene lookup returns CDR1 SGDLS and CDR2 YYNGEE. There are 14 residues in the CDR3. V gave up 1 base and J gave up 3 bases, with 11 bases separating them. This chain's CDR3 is CASSVNRIDYEQYF. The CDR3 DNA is TGTGCCAGCAGCGTAAATAGGATAGACTACGAGCAGTACTTC.

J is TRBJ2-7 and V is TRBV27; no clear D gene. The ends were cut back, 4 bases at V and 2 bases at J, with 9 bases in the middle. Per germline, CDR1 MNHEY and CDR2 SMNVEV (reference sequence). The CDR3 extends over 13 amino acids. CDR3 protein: CASSSGSTYEQYF. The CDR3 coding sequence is TGTGCCAGCAGTTCCGGTTCGACCTACGAGCAGTACTTC.

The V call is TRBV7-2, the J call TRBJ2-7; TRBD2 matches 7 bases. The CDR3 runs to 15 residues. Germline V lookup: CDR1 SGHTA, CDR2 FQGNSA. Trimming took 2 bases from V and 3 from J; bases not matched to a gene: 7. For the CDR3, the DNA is TGTGCCAGCAGCTTAAGCCTGGGGGGGAACTACGAGCAGTACTTC. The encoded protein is CASSLSLGGNYEQYF. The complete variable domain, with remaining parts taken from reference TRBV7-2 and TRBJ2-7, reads GAGVSQSPSNKVTEKGKDVELRCDPISGHTALYWYRQSLGQGLEFLIYFQGNSAPDKSGLPSDRFSAERTGGSVSTLTIQRTQQEDSAVYLCASSLSLGGNYEQYFGPGTRLTVT.

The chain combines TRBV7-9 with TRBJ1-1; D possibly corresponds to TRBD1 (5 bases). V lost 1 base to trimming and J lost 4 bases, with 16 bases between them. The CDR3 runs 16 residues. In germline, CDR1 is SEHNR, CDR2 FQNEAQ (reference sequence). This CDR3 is CASSLVGRGLGTEAFF. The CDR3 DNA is TGTGCCAGCAGCTTAGTAGGACGGGGCCTGGGCACTGAAGCTTTCTTT.

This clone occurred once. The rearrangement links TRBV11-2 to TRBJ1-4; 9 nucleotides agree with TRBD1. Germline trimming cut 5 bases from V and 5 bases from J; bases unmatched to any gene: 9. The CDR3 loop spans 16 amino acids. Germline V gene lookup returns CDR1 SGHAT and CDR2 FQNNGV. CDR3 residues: CASSPRTGAVNEKLFF. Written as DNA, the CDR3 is TGTGCCAGCAGCCCGCGGACAGGGGCGGTAAATGAAAAACTGTTTTTT. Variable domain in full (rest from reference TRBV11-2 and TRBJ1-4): EAGVAQSPRYKIIEKRQSVAFWCNPISGHATLYWYQQILGQGPKLLIQFQNNGVVDDSQLPKDRFSAERLKGVDSTLKIQPAKLEDSAVYLCASSPRTGAVNEKLFFGSGTQLSVL.

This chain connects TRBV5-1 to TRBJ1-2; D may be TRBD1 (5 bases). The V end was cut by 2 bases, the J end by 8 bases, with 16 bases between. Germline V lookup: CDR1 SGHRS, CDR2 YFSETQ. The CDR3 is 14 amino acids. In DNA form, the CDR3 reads TGCGCCAGCAGCTTAAGGCAGGGCGTGGAAGGCTACACCTTC. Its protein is CASSLRQGVEGYTF.

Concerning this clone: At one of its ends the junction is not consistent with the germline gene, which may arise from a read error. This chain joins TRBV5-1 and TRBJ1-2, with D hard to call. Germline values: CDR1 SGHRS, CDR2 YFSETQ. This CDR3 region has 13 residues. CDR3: CASTFSERYGYAF. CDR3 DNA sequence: TGCGCCAGCACCTTCTCAGAGAGATATGGCTACGCCTTC.

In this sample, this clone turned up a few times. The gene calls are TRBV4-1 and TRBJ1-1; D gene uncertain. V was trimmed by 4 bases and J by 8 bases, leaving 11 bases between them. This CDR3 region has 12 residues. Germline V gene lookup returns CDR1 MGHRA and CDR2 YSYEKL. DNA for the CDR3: TGCGCCAGCAGCCCCGGACTTGGGGAAGCTTTCTTT. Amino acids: CASSPGLGEAFF.

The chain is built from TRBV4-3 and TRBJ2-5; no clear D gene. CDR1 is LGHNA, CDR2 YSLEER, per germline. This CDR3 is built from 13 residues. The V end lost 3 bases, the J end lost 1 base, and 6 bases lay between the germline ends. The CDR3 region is CASSHSTQETQYF. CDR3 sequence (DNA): TGCGCCAGCAGCCATTCTACCCAAGAGACCCAGTACTTC.

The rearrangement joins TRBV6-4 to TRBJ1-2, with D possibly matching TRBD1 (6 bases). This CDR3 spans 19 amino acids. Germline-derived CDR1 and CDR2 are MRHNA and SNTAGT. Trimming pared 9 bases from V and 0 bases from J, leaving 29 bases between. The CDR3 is CARPGAGNERGWSNYGYTF. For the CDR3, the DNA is TGTGCCAGACCGGGGGCAGGGAATGAGAGGGGGTGGTCTAACTATGGCTACACCTTC.

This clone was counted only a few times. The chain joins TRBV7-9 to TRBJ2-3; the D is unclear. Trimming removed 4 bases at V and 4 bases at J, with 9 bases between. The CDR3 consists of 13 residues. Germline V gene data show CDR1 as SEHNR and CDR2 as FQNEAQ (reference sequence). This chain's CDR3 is CASSSTLADTQYF. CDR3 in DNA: TGTGCCAGCAGCTCCACGTTGGCAGATACGCAGTATTTT.

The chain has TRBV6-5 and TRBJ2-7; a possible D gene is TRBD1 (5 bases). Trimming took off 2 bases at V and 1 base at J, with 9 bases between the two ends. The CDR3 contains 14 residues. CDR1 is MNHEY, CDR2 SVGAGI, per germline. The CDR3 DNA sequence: TGTGCCAGCAGTTACCAGGGCGGTTCCTACGAGCAGTACTTC. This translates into CASSYQGGSYEQYF.